Shown below are 19 T cell receptor beta chains from a single sample sequenced in a study of human T cells and chemical hapten exposure. Via MiXCR, TCRdb re-called the RACE reads, giving one row per CDR3 protein. This table has around 120,000 distinct CDR3 sequences, about 13% appearing once. The time point denotes: pre-sensitization, week 0. As to treatment: therapeutic diphenylcyclopropenone sensitization with weekly scalp DPC. Sequencing used whole blood, obtained in connection with sensitization to the hapten diphenylcyclopropenone (DPC). The receptors shown here come from a young woman with alopecia areata. Some clones in this sample may be carry-over from other donors' samples.

V and J are TRBV3-1 and TRBJ2-1; 8 bases fit TRBD1. The germline gives CDR1 LGHDT, CDR2 YNNKEL (reference sequence). The CDR3 contains 18 residues. Trimming took 2 bases from V and 5 from J; bases not matched to a gene: 14. The CDR3 sequence: CASSQPPGQDILNNEQFF. The CDR3 nucleotides are TGTGCCAGCAGCCAACCTCCGGGACAGGATATTCTCAACAATGAGCAGTTCTTC.

This clonotype has at least ten counts. V is TRBV6-2 or TRBV6-3 and J is TRBJ1-5, with unresolved D. This CDR3 is built from 13 residues. The V end was cut by 6 bases, the J end by 7 bases, with 13 bases between. CDR1 MNHEY and CDR2 SVGEGT come from the germline V gene. CDR3 DNA sequence: TGTGCCAGCAGAAAAAATGGTGAGCAGCCCCAGCATTTT. Translation gives CASRKNGEQPQHF.

This clonotype turned up a few times. The rearrangement links TRBV23-1 to TRBJ2-1; D is possibly TRBD2 (5 bases). TRBV23-1 is annotated as an ORF whose role is uncertain. V lost 3 bases and J 10 bases, leaving 16 bases between the germline ends. The CDR3 runs to 14 residues. CDR3 DNA sequence: TGCGCCAGCAGTCACGGGGAATGGGTGGGGGAGCAGTTCTTC. Translated, it gives CASSHGEWVGEQFF.

This clonotype was seen ten or more times. The chain has TRBV6-2 or TRBV6-3 and TRBJ2-1, with D uncertain. Trimming took off 8 bases at V and 7 bases at J, with 21 bases between the two ends. The CDR3 has 15 residues. Germline CDR1 is MNHEY and CDR2 is SVGEGT. In DNA form, the CDR3 reads TGTGCCAGCCTGGACCGACGCTGGGAAGGGAATGAGCAGTTCTTC. It codes for CASLDRRWEGNEQFF.

Points on this clonotype: This may stem from a read error, because a much larger clone lies one nucleotide away. The chain recombines TRBV10-2 with TRBJ1-2; D is uncertain. CDR3 length: 13 residues. CDR1 WSHSY and CDR2 SAAADI come from the germline V gene. CDR3 region: CTSRIGSNYGYTF. CDR3 DNA: TGCACCAGCAGAATTGGATCTAACTATGGCTACACCTTC.

This clonotype occurred many times. The chain has TRBV5-1 and TRBJ2-5; no clear D. V was clipped by 2 bases and J by 1 base, with 6 bases between them. Germline V gene data show CDR1 as SGHRS and CDR2 as YFSETQ. This CDR3 contains 13 residues. The CDR3 DNA reads as TGCGCCAGCAGCTTAGTGGCCCAAGAGACCCAGTACTTC. Protein product: CASSLVAQETQYF.

This clonotype was detected only a few times. The rearrangement joins TRBV6-6 to TRBJ1-6; D is possibly TRBD1 (6 bases). This CDR3 is 16 amino acids long. V lost 1 base and J 7 bases, leaving 14 bases between the germline ends. In germline, CDR1 is MNHNY, CDR2 SVGAGI (reference sequence). The CDR3 protein is CASSYLQGPKNSPLHF. The CDR3 coding sequence is TGTGCCAGCAGTTACTTACAGGGACCGAAGAATTCACCCCTCCACTTT.

The chain couples TRBV5-4 to TRBJ2-5; TRBD2 might be the D (6 bases). V dropped 2 bases and J dropped 6 bases, with 14 bases sitting between them. Germline CDR1 is SGHNT and CDR2 is YYREEE (reference sequence). The CDR3 spans 14 residues. The CDR3 coding sequence is TGTGCCAGCAGCTTCCGGGACTCCTCAAAGACCCAGTACTTC. It translates to CASSFRDSSKTQYF.

Only a few counts were recorded for this clonotype. The genes are TRBV7-8 and TRBJ1-2; a possible D gene is TRBD1 (5 bases). This CDR3 contains 15 residues. The germline CDR1 and CDR2 sequences are SGHVS and FQNEAQ. Trimming stripped 1 base from V and 4 bases from J, with 13 bases between. CDR3 sequence: CASSLEGRDIYGYTF. Written as DNA, the CDR3 is TGTGCCAGCAGCTTAGAGGGGCGGGATATCTATGGCTACACCTTC.

This clonotype appeared many times. The chain is built from TRBV12-3 or TRBV12-4 and TRBJ2-7; D is possibly TRBD1 or TRBD2 (6 bases each). The V and J ends lost 6 bases and 7 bases respectively, with 13 bases between them. CDR3 length equals 12 residues. The CDR3: CASSFGGGEQYF. CDR3 DNA sequence: TGTGCCAGCAGCTTTGGAGGGGGAGAGCAGTACTTC.

This chain connects TRBV4-2 to TRBJ2-1; TRBD1 is a possible D gene (5 bases). This CDR3 is built from 16 residues. V was pared by 0 bases and J by 7 bases, with 16 bases between. Germline V gene data show CDR1 as LGHNA and CDR2 as YNFKEQ. CDR3 region: CASSQDGARAPNEQFF. CDR3 in DNA: TGTGCCAGCAGCCAAGATGGGGCTAGGGCGCCAAATGAGCAGTTCTTC.

The J gene is TRBJ2-4, the V gene TRBV28; D possibly corresponds to TRBD2 (7 bases). Germline V gene data show CDR1 as MDHEN and CDR2 as SYDVKM. The V and J ends lost 1 base and 1 base respectively, with 14 bases between them. This CDR3 is 17 amino acids long. The CDR3 reads CASSLLGGAEAKNIQYF. CDR3 bases: TGTGCCAGCAGTTTATTGGGGGGGGCCGAGGCCAAAAACATTCAGTACTTC.

The sample holds a few counts of this clonotype. The chain recombines TRBV7-8 with TRBJ1-5, with unresolved D. The CDR3 length is 12 residues. Trimming stripped 2 bases from V and 7 bases from J, with 6 bases between. Germline CDR1 is SGHVS and CDR2 is FQNEAQ. For the CDR3, the DNA is TGTGCCAGCAGCTTAACGAAACAGCCCCAGCATTTT. Its translation: CASSLTKQPQHF.

CDR3 residues: CASSLITSGGWDTQYF. The CDR3 nucleotides read TGTGCCAGCAGCCTCATTACTAGCGGGGGTTGGGATACGCAGTATTTT. The chain employs TRBV5-8 and TRBJ2-3; 11 bases map to TRBD2. CDR1 is SGHTS, CDR2 YDEGEE, per germline. V gave up 4 bases and J gave up 6 bases; unmatched junction bases: 10. This CDR3 is built from 16 residues.

This clonotype was counted ten times or more. The chain employs TRBV20-1 and TRBJ2-7; 9 bases align to TRBD1. The CDR3 is 13 amino acids. V was clipped by 6 bases and J by 2 bases; unmatched bases: 5. Looked up from germline, CDR1 is DFQATT and CDR2 is SNEGSKA (reference sequence). DNA for the CDR3: TGCAGTGCAAACCGGGACAGGGCCTACGAGCAGTACTTC. It specifies CSANRDRAYEQYF.

This chain joins TRBV11-2 and TRBJ2-7, with D maybe TRBD1 (5 bases). CDR1 and CDR2 from the germline V gene are SGHAT and FQNNGV. The V gene lost 6 bases and the J gene lost 5 bases, with 11 bases spanning the gap. The CDR3 spans 12 residues. CDR3 sequence reads: CASRTVGNEQYF. The CDR3 bases are TGTGCCAGCAGGACAGTAGGCAACGAGCAGTACTTC.

This clonotype was seen repeatedly, ten times or more. This rearrangement joins TRBV20-1 to TRBJ1-5; 7 nucleotides match TRBD1. The germline CDR1 and CDR2 sequences are DFQATT and SNEGSKA (reference sequence). This CDR3 is 15 amino acids long. With V trimmed by 0 bases and J by 0 bases, 2 bases remained unmatched. The CDR3 sequence: CSAREGGLSNQPQHF. The CDR3 nucleotides read TGCAGTGCTAGAGAAGGGGGCCTTAGCAATCAGCCCCAGCATTTT.

This chain links TRBV29-1 with TRBJ2-2; no firm D call. CDR1 is SQVTM and CDR2 is ANQGSEA in the germline V gene. CDR3 length: 11 residues. V was trimmed by 0 bases and J by 6 bases, leaving 2 bases between them. The CDR3 reads CSVEDPGELFF. The CDR3 DNA is TGCAGCGTTGAAGACCCCGGGGAGCTGTTTTTT.

This clonotype was seen a few times. The V call is TRBV28, the J call TRBJ1-6; TRBD1 aligns across 7 bases. From germline, CDR1 is MDHEN and CDR2 SYDVKM. This CDR3 has 14 residues. V was pared by 4 bases and J by 7 bases, with 4 bases of the junction left unmatched. The CDR3 bases are TGTGCCAGCAGTTCCGAGGGGGCCAATTCACCCCTCCACTTT. Residues: CASSSEGANSPLHF.